This TCR beta chain comes out of a study of cytomegalovirus exposure and HLA in healthy donors. Study-wide findings and caveats: Among TCR beta chains, those listed as cytomegalovirus-associated numbered about 150. HLA alleles showed associations with some 15,000 TCR beta sequences in a later analysis, at a 0.05 false discovery rate.

Notes on this clone: Its specificity is unknown.

The CDR3 spans 12 residues. The V end lost 3 bases, the J end lost 3 bases, and 8 bases lay between the germline ends. From germline, CDR1 is SQVTM and CDR2 ANQGSEA. Vbeta (60) and Jbeta (13) primers were used in the PCR. Sequencing was performed with immunoSEQ multiplex PCR; in TCRdb, only in-frame clones are kept and a portion is missing. The sample consists of under 130,000 clones, 69% of them appearing once. The genes are TRBV29-1 and TRBJ2-5, with D possibly matching TRBD1 (6 bases). Sequencing input: PBMCs. This receptor was obtained from a man aged 25 to 40 in good health and CMV-seronegative. CDR3: CSVDNREETQYF. The DNA of the CDR3 is TGCAGCGTTGACAACAGGGAAGAGACCCAGTACTTC.